This T cell receptor beta chain was identified in a study of T cell responses to AZD1222 COVID-19 vaccine. The assay was immunoSEQ multiplex PCR, and TCRdb's table has in-frame clones only and misses some. The sample records 90,000 to 150,000 clones, 70% to 90% being singletons. This clone appeared once. The CDR3 covers 14 residues. Trimming removed 3 bases from V and 8 bases from J; junction bases left unmatched: 7. Germline CDR1 is SGDLS and CDR2 is YYNGEE. This sequence was found in an adult in good health. The sequencing used peripheral blood, collected on day 0 of AZD1222 vaccination. The rearrangement uses TRBV9 and TRBJ1-2; TRBD1 matches at 10 bases. This chain's CDR3 is CASSASGQGIGYTF. The CDR3 DNA reads TGTGCCAGCAGCGCCTCGGGACAGGGGATCGGCTACACCTTC.